This entry lists 4 T cell receptor beta chains sequenced from one sample in a study of blood T cell repertoires in COVID-19. The table came from immunoSEQ multiplex PCR; TCRdb's copy has only in-frame clones and leaves some out. In the table there are 20,000 to 30,000 clones, about 90% of which are singletons. Material for sequencing was peripheral blood. The receptors derive from a man between 65 and 80 years old with active COVID-19.

This clone was counted once. The chain employs TRBV15 and TRBJ2-1, with TRBD1 as a possible D gene (5 bases). V lost 3 bases, J lost 1 base, and 7 bases lay in between. Germline V gene sequence: CDR1 LNHNV, CDR2 YYDKDF (reference sequence). The CDR3 loop spans 14 amino acids. The CDR3 is CATSRAGSYNEQFF. In DNA, the CDR3 is TGTGCCACCAGCAGGGCAGGGTCCTACAATGAGCAGTTCTTC.

This chain connects TRBV5-1 to TRBJ2-5; D is undetermined. Germline V gives CDR1 SGHRS, CDR2 YFSETQ. This CDR3 is built from 15 residues. Deletions cut 0 bases from V and 0 bases from J, with 9 bases between. The CDR3 here is CASSLDAHYQETQYF. The CDR3 region has the DNA TGCGCCAGCAGCTTGGATGCGCACTACCAAGAGACCCAGTACTTC.

This clone showed up just once. V gene TRBV7-2 combines with J gene TRBJ2-7; D is unclear. Germline V gives CDR1 SGHTA, CDR2 FQGNSA. This CDR3 comprises 14 residues. Trimming left V 4 bases short and J 2 bases short, with 12 bases between. DNA of the CDR3: TGTGCCAGCAGCTCGGGTCCCTCGGCCTACGAGCAGTACTTC. Encoded protein: CASSSGPSAYEQYF.

This clone was recorded only once. This chain's CDR3 is CASSTPGQGHGYTF. Here the CDR3 DNA reads TGTGCCAGCAGTACCCCGGGACAGGGCCATGGCTACACCTTC. The chain is built from TRBV2 and TRBJ1-2; 9 bases line up with TRBD1. The CDR3 is 14 amino acids. Germline V gives CDR1 SNHLY, CDR2 FYNNEI. Losses at the gene ends were 5 bases for V and 6 bases for J; bases not matched to a gene: 7.